Included here is one TCR beta chain sequence, with context. Antigen unknown. Germline trimming cut 5 bases from V and 4 bases from J; bases unmatched to any gene: 4. This CDR3 region has 13 residues. Germline loops: CDR1 MNHEY, CDR2 SVGAGI. This table comes from immunoSEQ multiplex PCR, and its TCRdb copy is limited to in-frame clones, with some not included. The sample consists of some 95,000 clones, 92% of them appearing once. The sample is drawn from a study of OX40 agonist ivuxolimab in advanced cancers. On the study more broadly: Therapy given before enrollment (anti-PD-1, anti-PD-L1 or anti-CTLA-4) was allowed, and over 35% had some. Study results and limitations: Among the lowest peripheral clonal expansion occurred in 0.1-3.0 mg/kg partial responders. Circulating CD4+ and CD8+ T cells showed clonal expansion by week 6 at 0.1 to 3.0 mg/kg.

The V and J genes are TRBV6-5 and TRBJ1-1; 7 positions match TRBD1. The TCR sequence derives from an adult with an advanced solid tumor such as melanoma, head and neck, liver or kidney cancer. The sequenced sample was CD4+ or CD8+ T cells sorted from blood, obtained in a trial of the OX40 agonist ivuxolimab. CDR3 sequence: CASSERGLTEAFF. The CDR3 DNA is TGTGCCAGCAGTGAGAGGGGGCTCACTGAAGCTTTCTTT.